This TCR beta chain was identified during a study of blood T cell repertoires in COVID-19. In the original workflow: Counts of nucleated cells, estimated from reference gene primer amplification, were obtained. Assay: immunoSEQ multiplex PCR; the TCRdb copy retains only in-frame clones and omits some. D and trimming come from the DNA, and the V and J calls and clone size come from that table. Among over 200,000 clones listed, approximately 90% were seen once. The ends lost 4 bases at V and 6 bases at J; junction bases unmatched: 8. Germline CDR1 and CDR2: KGHDR and SFDVKD. This CDR3 is 15 amino acids long.

Sequencing was performed on peripheral blood. This receptor was obtained from a man aged 45-60 years with COVID-19, enrolled during active disease. V and J are TRBV24-1 and TRBJ2-1, with TRBD1 matching over 7 bases. Here the CDR3 reads CATSDRQGRVNEQFF. DNA for the CDR3: TGTGCCACCAGTGACCGACAGGGAAGGGTCAATGAGCAGTTCTTC.